The entry that follows covers one TCR beta chain sequence. This sample is part of a study of blood T cell repertoires in COVID-19. Study details: Samples representing acute and convalescent COVID-19 were sourced from the United States, Italy and Spain.

Only in-frame clones appear in the TCRdb table, and some are missing; sequencing was by immunoSEQ multiplex PCR. The table records about 82,000 clones, about four fifths of them present only once. The J segment lost 7 bases and the V segment lost 7 bases, leaving 10 bases of the junction unmatched. The length of the CDR3 is 14 residues. Germline CDR1 is SEHNR and CDR2 is FQNEAQ (reference sequence). Sequences were obtained from peripheral blood. This TCR was recovered from a woman in her forties with active or convalescent COVID-19. The genes are TRBV7-9 and TRBJ2-1; 7 bases match TRBD2. CDR3 sequence (DNA): TGTGCCAGCACCTGGGGTGGCGGGAGTAATGAGCAGTTCTTC. Its protein is CASTWGGGSNEQFF.